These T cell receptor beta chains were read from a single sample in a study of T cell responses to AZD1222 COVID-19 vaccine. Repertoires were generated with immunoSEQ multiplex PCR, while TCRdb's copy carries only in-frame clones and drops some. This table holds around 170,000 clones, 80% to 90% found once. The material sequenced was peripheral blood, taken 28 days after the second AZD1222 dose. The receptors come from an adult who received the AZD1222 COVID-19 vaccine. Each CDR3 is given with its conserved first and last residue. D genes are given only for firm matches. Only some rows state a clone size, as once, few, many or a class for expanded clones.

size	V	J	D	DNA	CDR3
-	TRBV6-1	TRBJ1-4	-	TGTGCCAGCAGTGAAGCGGCAGGTTCTAATGAAAAACTGTTTTTT	CASSEAAGSNEKLFF
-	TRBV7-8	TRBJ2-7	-	TGTGCCAGCAGTAGCGGGCAGGGGGCCTCCTACGAGCAGTACTTC	CASSSGQGASYEQYF
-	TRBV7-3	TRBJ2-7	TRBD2	TGTGCCAGCAGCTCGCCCGGGACTAGCCTGTACTTC	CASSSPGTSLYF
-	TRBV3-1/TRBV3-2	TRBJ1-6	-	TGTGCCAGCAGCCGTCGTGAAGGCAGACGGAATTCACCCCTCCACTTT	CASSRREGRRNSPLHF
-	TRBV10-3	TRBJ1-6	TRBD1	TGTGCCATCAGTGACAGGGGGCTTAATTCACCCCTCCACTTT	CAISDRGLNSPLHF
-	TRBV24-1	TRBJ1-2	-	TGTGCCACCAGTGATTTCAGCGGAGGGGGCTACACCTTC	CATSDFSGGGYTF
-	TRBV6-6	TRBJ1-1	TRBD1	TGTGCCAGCAGTTACGGGACAGACGAAGCTTTCTTT	CASSYGTDEAFF
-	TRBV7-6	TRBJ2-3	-	TGTGCCAGCAGCTTAGGATCGGGGGCTGGTACAGATACGCAGTATTTT	CASSLGSGAGTDTQYF
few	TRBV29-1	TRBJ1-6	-	TGCAGCGTCAAGGGCACAGATAATTCACCCCTCCACTTT	CSVKGTDNSPLHF
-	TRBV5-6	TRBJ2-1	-	TGTGCCAGCAGCTTGCTCCCCGGGGAGCAGTTCTTC	CASSLLPGEQFF
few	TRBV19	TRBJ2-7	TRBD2	TGTGCCAGTAGGAAGCGGGGGATCGACGAGCAGTACTTC	CASRKRGIDEQYF
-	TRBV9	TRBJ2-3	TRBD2	TGTGCCAGCAGTGCCTCGGGCGGGGGTACCACAGATACGCAGTATTTT	CASSASGGGTTDTQYF
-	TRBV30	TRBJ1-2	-	TGTGCCTGGAGTGTAAGCAATAACTATGGCTACACCTTC	CAWSVSNNYGYTF
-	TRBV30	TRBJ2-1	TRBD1	TGTGCCCTAGGGGACAGGGAAGATGAGCAGTTCTTC	CALGDREDEQFF
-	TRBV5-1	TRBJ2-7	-	TGCGCCAGCAGCTTAAACGGACAGTCTTACGAGCAGTACTTC	CASSLNGQSYEQYF
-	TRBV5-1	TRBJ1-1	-	TGCGCCAGCAGCTTTCGATCAACTGCAAACACTGAAGCTTTCTTT	CASSFRSTANTEAFF
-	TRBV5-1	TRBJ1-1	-	TGCGCCAGCAGCCCTCGGACCGCGGGTAGGGGAGCTTTCTTT	CASSPRTAGRGAFF
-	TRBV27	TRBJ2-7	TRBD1	TGTGCCAGCAGTTTTGGACAGGGACCCTCGGAGCAGTACTTC	CASSFGQGPSEQYF
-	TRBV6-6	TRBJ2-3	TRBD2	TGTGCCAGCAGTCTGACTAGCGTCACAGATACGCAGTATTTT	CASSLTSVTDTQYF
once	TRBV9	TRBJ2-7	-	TGTGCCAGCAGCACCGCGGCAGAGCTTACCTACGAGCAGTACTTC	CASSTAAELTYEQYF
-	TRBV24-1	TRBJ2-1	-	TGTGCCACCAGTGATCCGGACGGAGACTCCTACAATGAGCAGTTCTTC	CATSDPDGDSYNEQFF
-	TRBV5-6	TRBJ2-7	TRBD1	TGTGCCAGCAGCCCGGGGACAGGGGCTCGTTTCCAGGGCGAGCAGTACTTC	CASSPGTGARFQGEQYF
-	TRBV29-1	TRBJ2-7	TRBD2	TGCAGCGTTGAAGCTGGGCGGGGGGGCGTCTACGAGCAGTACTTC	CSVEAGRGGVYEQYF
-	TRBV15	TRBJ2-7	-	TGTGCCACCAGCAGATCTAGGGGACCTGGGGGGGAGCAGTACTTC	CATSRSRGPGGEQYF
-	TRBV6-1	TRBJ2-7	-	TGTGCCAGCAGTGAAGCGTCACTCCCAGAGCAGTACTTC	CASSEASLPEQYF